One and the same sample provided the 23 T cell receptor beta chains below, sequenced in a study of Ad26.COV2.S vaccination and SARS-CoV-2 variants. Clones were sequenced by immunoSEQ multiplex PCR, and TCRdb holds only the in-frame ones, with some missing. This table has about 400,000 clones, 75% to 90% appearing once. Regarding treatment: some 19 received Ad26.COV2.S at low or high dose, single or two shots; several received placebo; per-sample allocation not given. Samples were taken on day 63 after the first vaccine or placebo injection. This sample comprised peripheral blood, obtained in a trial of Ad26.COV2.S vaccine versus placebo. These receptors came from a person aged 18-60 years who received the Ad26.COV2.S COVID-19 vaccine or a placebo.

The CDR3 DNA reads as TGTGCCAGCAGTTACTGGGACAGGGTGAACACTGAAGCTTTCTTT. Translation: CASSYWDRVNTEAFF. V usage is TRBV6-5 and J usage is TRBJ1-1; 9 bases are a match to TRBD1. Germline loops: CDR1 MNHEY, CDR2 SVGAGI. This CDR3 spans 15 amino acids. Trimming cost V 1 base and J 0 bases; bases outside gene matches: 0.

In its sample, this clone was seen once. The rearrangement joins TRBV29-1 to TRBJ2-3; no clear D gene. The CDR3 covers 14 residues. From germline, CDR1 is SQVTM and CDR2 ANQGSEA. Trimming took off 6 bases at V and 2 bases at J, with 15 bases between the two ends. CDR3 region: CSVSGLLLTDTQYF. CDR3 in DNA: TGCAGCGTATCCGGGCTCCTCCTCACAGATACGCAGTATTTT.

The chain employs TRBV28 and TRBJ1-2; D is perhaps TRBD1 (6 bases). In germline, CDR1 is MDHEN, CDR2 SYDVKM. V gave up 2 bases and J gave up 7 bases, with 20 bases separating them. The CDR3 consists of 16 residues. The DNA of the CDR3 is TGTGCCAGCAGTTTAGGCGGAGGTGAGGGGGTAGGTGGCTACACCTTC. Translation gives CASSLGGGEGVGGYTF.

The chain links TRBV3-1 (or the pseudogene TRBV3-2) to TRBJ1-5; no reliable D call. The CDR3 sequence is 13 residues long. With 1 base removed from V and 1 base from J, the gap between germline ends came to 2 bases. Germline CDR1 and CDR2: LGHDT and YNNKEL (reference sequence). In DNA, the CDR3 is TGTGCCAGCAGCCAAGTCAGCAATCAGCCCCAGCATTTT. It encodes CASSQVSNQPQHF.

V is TRBV7-2 and J is TRBJ1-6; D unresolved. Germline CDR1 is SGHTA and CDR2 is FQGNSA. Trimming pared 8 bases from V and 7 bases from J, leaving 6 bases between. The CDR3 runs 11 residues. CDR3 in amino acids: CASHQNSPLHF. The CDR3 nucleotides are TGTGCCAGCCATCAGAATTCACCCCTCCACTTT.

The V gene is TRBV7-8, the J gene TRBJ1-2, with no clear D. Germline V gives CDR1 SGHVS, CDR2 FQNEAQ. V was clipped by 4 bases and J by 6 bases, with 15 bases between them. The CDR3 contains 14 residues. The CDR3 nucleotides read TGTGCCAGCAGCTCCCTCGGGAATGTGGATGGCTACACCTTC. It codes for CASSSLGNVDGYTF.

The CDR3 nucleotides read TGTGCCAGCAGTGAAGGGGACTATGGCTACACCTTC. Amino acid sequence: CASSEGDYGYTF. The chain is built from TRBV25-1 and TRBJ1-2, with no clear D. There are 12 residues in the CDR3. CDR1 is MGHDK and CDR2 is SYGVNS in the germline V gene. Trimming left V 2 bases short and J 3 bases short, with 4 bases between.

This chain uses TRBV3-1 (or the pseudogene TRBV3-2) with TRBJ2-7; 7 bases agree with TRBD2. CDR1 is LGHDT, CDR2 YNNKEL, per germline (reference sequence). The CDR3 spans 15 residues. V lost 3 bases and J lost 1; bases outside the gene matches: 6. DNA for the CDR3: TGTGCCAGCAGCCAGACTCTAGCGGAATCCTACGAGCAGTACTTC. This encodes CASSQTLAESYEQYF.

The J gene is TRBJ1-1, the V gene TRBV11-3; 9 bases are shared with TRBD1. The CDR3 loop spans 15 amino acids. Losses at the gene ends were 5 bases for V and 4 bases for J; bases not matched to a gene: 8. Germline values: CDR1 SGHNT, CDR2 YENEEA. CDR3: CASSRNTGGSTEAFF. The CDR3 DNA is TGTGCCAGCAGCCGTAATACAGGGGGCTCCACTGAAGCTTTCTTT.

J is TRBJ2-7 and V is TRBV28; the D call may be TRBD1 or TRBD2 (5 bases each). The CDR3 loop spans 10 amino acids. Trimming shortened V by 7 bases and J by 6 bases, and 7 bases separated the two germline ends. Germline CDR1 reads MDHEN; CDR2 reads SYDVKM. The DNA of the CDR3 is TGTGCCAGCATTGGGACCGAGCAGTACTTC. Its protein product is CASIGTEQYF.

The chain combines TRBV5-6 with TRBJ1-1, with no clear D. This CDR3 is 14 amino acids long. Germline V gene lookup returns CDR1 SGHDT and CDR2 YYEEEE. V gave up 5 bases and J gave up 1 base, with 12 bases separating them. This CDR3 reads CASRQAGRNTEAFF. The DNA of the CDR3 is TGTGCCAGCAGGCAGGCTGGGAGGAACACTGAAGCTTTCTTT.

CDR3 loop: CASSLGRSASGSYEQYF. For the CDR3, the DNA is TGTGCCAGCAGCTTGGGACGATCGGCTAGCGGGAGCTACGAGCAGTACTTC. The chain has TRBV5-4 and TRBJ2-7; 10 nucleotides agree with TRBD2. V dropped 0 bases and J dropped 3; count of bases not matched to a gene: 9. This CDR3 has 17 residues. Germline V lookup: CDR1 SGHNT, CDR2 YYREEE (reference sequence).

The chain combines TRBV28 with TRBJ1-4; D ambiguous. V shed 2 bases and J shed 12 bases, with 19 bases lying between them. The CDR3 totals 15 residues. The germline V gene encodes CDR1 MDHEN and CDR2 SYDVKM. CDR3 region: CASSLISGSGLELFF. CDR3 bases: TGTGCCAGCAGTTTAATATCGGGCTCAGGATTGGAACTGTTTTTT. Full variable domain (missing parts from reference TRBV28 and TRBJ1-4): DVKVTQSSRYLVKRTGEKVFLECVQDMDHENMFWYRQDPGLGLRLIYFSYDVKMKEKGDIPEGYSVSREKKERFSLILESASTNQTSMYLCASSLISGSGLELFFGSGTQLSVL.

This clone showed up just once. J is TRBJ2-1 and V is TRBV15, with 7 bases identical to TRBD2. The V segment lost 0 bases and the J segment 10 bases; nucleotides outside the gene matches: 15. This CDR3 is 17 amino acids long. CDR1 is LNHNV, CDR2 YYDKDF, per germline (reference sequence). CDR3 sequence reads: CATSRDHSGYEGGEQFF. The CDR3 DNA sequence: TGTGCCACCAGCAGAGATCATAGCGGGTATGAAGGAGGAGAGCAGTTCTTC. The variable domain in full, completed from reference TRBV15 and TRBJ2-1, reads DAMVIQNPRYQVTQFGKPVTLSCSQTLNHNVMYWYQQKSSQAPKLLFHYYDKDFNNEADTPDNFQSRRPNTSFCFLDIRSPGLGDTAMYLCATSRDHSGYEGGEQFFGPGTRLTVL.

CDR3 coding DNA: TGCGCCAGCAGCTTGGCCAGACTAGCGCCTCCTCAATCGAACAATGAGCAGTTCTTC. Its protein product is CASSLARLAPPQSNNEQFF. The chain uses TRBV5-1 and TRBJ2-1, with TRBD2 matching over 8 bases. Per germline, CDR1 SGHRS and CDR2 YFSETQ. The CDR3 extends over 19 amino acids. V lost 0 bases, J lost 5 bases, and 16 bases stayed unmatched.

This chain uses TRBV19 with TRBJ1-5, with D possibly being TRBD1 (5 bases). The CDR3 is 16 amino acids. Trimming left V 5 bases short and J 0 bases short, with 14 bases between. The V gene's germline CDR1 is LNHDA and CDR2 SQIVND (reference sequence). The CDR3 sequence: CASSGTKGYSNQPQHF. CDR3 in DNA: TGTGCCAGTAGTGGGACTAAGGGTTATAGCAATCAGCCCCAGCATTTT.

This clone has more than one count but fewer than ten. The CDR3 DNA reads as TGTGCCAGCAGTTACCCGGGTAATTCACCCCTCCACTTT. This translates into CASSYPGNSPLHF. The chain carries TRBV6-6 and TRBJ1-6; D ambiguous. The germline CDR1 and CDR2 sequences are MNHNY and SVGAGI (reference sequence). The CDR3 spans 13 residues. Trimming cost V 2 bases and J 6 bases, with 5 bases left between them.

The rearrangement links TRBV5-1 to TRBJ2-1; no reliable D call. CDR1 and CDR2 (germline): SGHRS, YFSETQ. The CDR3 consists of 12 residues. The V end was cut by 0 bases, the J end by 8 bases, with 6 bases between. DNA of the CDR3: TGCGCCAGCAGCTTGGAAGGCCATGAGCAGTTCTTC. Its protein product is CASSLEGHEQFF.

V and J are TRBV9 and TRBJ1-1, with 10 bases matching TRBD1. V shed 4 bases, J shed 4 bases, and the junction held 4 bases outside the gene matches. Germline CDR1 SGDLS, CDR2 YYNGEE. CDR3 size: 14 residues. CDR3 nucleotides: TGTGCCAGCAGCTTCCGGGACAGGGGCACTGAAGCTTTCTTT. The encoded protein is CASSFRDRGTEAFF.

The chain is built from TRBV5-1 and TRBJ2-5; D call uncertain. With 0 bases removed from V and 10 bases from J, the gap between germline ends came to 7 bases. The length of the CDR3 is 11 residues. CDR1 SGHRS and CDR2 YFSETQ come from the germline V gene. CDR3 loop: CASSLDRSQYF. CDR3 coding DNA: TGCGCCAGCAGCTTGGATAGGAGCCAGTACTTC. Full variable domain (remainder filled in from reference TRBV5-1 and TRBJ2-5): KAGVTQTPRYLIKTRGQQVTLSCSPISGHRSVSWYQQTPGQGLQFLFEYFSETQRNKGNFPGRFSGRQFSNSRSEMNVSTLELGDSALYLCASSLDRSQYFGPGTRLLVL.

The J gene is TRBJ2-7, the V gene TRBV7-9, with D maybe TRBD2 (5 bases). V lost 1 base and J lost 8, with 12 bases in between. Germline V gene sequence: CDR1 SEHNR, CDR2 FQNEAQ (reference sequence). This CDR3 has 13 amino acids. CDR3 sequence (DNA): TGTGCCAGCAGCTTAGGGGAGATAGAAAAGCAGTACTTC. Its protein product is CASSLGEIEKQYF.

J is TRBJ2-1 and V is TRBV7-9; a weak D match, TRBD1 (5 bases). This CDR3 is built from 13 residues. V was shortened by 3 bases and J by 5 bases, with 8 bases between the two germline ends. Germline values: CDR1 SEHNR, CDR2 FQNEAQ (reference sequence). CDR3 region: CASSFGQHNEQFF. CDR3 nucleotide sequence: TGTGCCAGCAGCTTTGGACAACACAATGAGCAGTTCTTC.

V usage is TRBV7-2 and J usage is TRBJ2-3, with a possible D match to TRBD1 (7 bases). The CDR3 is 16 residues long. Germline V gives CDR1 SGHTA, CDR2 FQGNSA. Trimming cost V 4 bases and J 3 bases, with 17 bases left between them. Here the CDR3 DNA reads TGTGCCAGCAGCTCTATTCAGGGGGGACGTACAGATACGCAGTATTTT. It encodes CASSSIQGGRTDTQYF.